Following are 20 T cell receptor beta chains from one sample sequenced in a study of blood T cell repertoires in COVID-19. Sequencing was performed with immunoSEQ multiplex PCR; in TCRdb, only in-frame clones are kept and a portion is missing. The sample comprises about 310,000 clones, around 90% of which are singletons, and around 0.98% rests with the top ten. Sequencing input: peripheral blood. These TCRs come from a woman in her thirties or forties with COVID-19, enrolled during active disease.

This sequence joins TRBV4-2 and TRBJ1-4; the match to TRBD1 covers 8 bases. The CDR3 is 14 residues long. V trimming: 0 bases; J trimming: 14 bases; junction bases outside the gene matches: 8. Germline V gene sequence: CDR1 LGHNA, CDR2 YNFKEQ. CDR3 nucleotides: TGTGCCAGCAGCCAAGATTTCCAGGGGGCGAAGCTGTTTTTT. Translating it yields CASSQDFQGAKLFF.

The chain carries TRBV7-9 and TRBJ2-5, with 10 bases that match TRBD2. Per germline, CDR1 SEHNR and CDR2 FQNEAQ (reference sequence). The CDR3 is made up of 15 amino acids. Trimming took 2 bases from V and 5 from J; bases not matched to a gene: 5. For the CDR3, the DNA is TGTGCCAGCAGCTTATGGACTAGCGGAAGGGAGACCCAGTACTTC. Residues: CASSLWTSGRETQYF.

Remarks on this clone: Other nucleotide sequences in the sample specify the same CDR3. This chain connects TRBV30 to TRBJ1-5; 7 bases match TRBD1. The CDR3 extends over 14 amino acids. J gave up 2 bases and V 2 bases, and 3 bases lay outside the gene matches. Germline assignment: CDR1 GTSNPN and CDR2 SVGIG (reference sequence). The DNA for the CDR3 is TGTGCCTGGAGTTTAACAGGGGGCAATCAGCCCCAGCATTTT. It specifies CAWSLTGGNQPQHF.

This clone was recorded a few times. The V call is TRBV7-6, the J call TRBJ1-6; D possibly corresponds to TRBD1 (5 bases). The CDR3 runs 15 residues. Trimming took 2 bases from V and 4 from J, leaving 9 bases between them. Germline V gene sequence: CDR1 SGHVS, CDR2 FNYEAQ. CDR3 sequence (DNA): TGTGCCAGCAGCTTAACACAGGCATATAATTCACCCCTCCACTTT. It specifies CASSLTQAYNSPLHF.

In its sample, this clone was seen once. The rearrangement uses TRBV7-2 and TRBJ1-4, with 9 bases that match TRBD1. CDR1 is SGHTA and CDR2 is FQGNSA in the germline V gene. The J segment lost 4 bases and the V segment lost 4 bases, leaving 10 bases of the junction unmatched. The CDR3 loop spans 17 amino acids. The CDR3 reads CASSSVFAGQGNEKLFF. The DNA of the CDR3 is TGTGCCAGCAGCTCAGTTTTCGCGGGACAGGGTAATGAAAAACTGTTTTTT.

Written as DNA, the CDR3 is TGCGCCAGCAGCTTGGGCGAGCTCCTGGGGCCTAACTATGGCTACACCTTC. It specifies CASSLGELLGPNYGYTF. The chain recombines TRBV5-1 with TRBJ1-2; possible D gene TRBD1, 5 bases. V lost 0 bases and J 0 bases, leaving 15 bases between the germline ends. CDR1 and CDR2 from the germline V gene are SGHRS and YFSETQ. This CDR3 is built from 17 residues.

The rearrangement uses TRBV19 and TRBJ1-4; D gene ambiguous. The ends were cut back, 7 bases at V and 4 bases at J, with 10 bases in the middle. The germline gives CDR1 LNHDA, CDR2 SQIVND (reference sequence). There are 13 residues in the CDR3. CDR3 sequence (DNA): TGTGCCAGTAAAGAGGCCTATAATGAAAAACTGTTTTTT. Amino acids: CASKEAYNEKLFF.

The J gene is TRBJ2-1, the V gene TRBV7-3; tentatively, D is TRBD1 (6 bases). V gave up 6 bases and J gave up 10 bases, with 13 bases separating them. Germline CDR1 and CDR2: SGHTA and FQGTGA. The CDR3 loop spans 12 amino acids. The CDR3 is CASSTTGNEQFF. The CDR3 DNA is TGTGCCAGCAGTACTACAGGGAACGAGCAGTTCTTC.

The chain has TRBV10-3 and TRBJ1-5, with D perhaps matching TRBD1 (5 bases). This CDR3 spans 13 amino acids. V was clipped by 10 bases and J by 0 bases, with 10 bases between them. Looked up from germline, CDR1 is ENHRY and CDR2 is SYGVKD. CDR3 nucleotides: TGTGCCACAGGCAGGGATAGCAATCAGCCCCAGCATTTT. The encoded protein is CATGRDSNQPQHF.

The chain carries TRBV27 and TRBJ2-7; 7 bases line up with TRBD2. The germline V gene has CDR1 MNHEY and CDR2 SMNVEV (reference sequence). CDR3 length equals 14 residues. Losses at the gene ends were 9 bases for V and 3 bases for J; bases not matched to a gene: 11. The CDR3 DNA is TGTGCCAGTCGTCTGGGGGGGAAGAGCTACGAGCAGTACTTC. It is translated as CASRLGGKSYEQYF.

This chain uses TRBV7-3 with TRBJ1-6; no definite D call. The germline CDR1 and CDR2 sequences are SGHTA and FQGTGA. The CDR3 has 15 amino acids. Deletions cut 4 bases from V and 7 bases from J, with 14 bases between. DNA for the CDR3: TGTGCCAGCAGCTCTTCTCCCTCCGGGAATTCACCCCTCCACTTT. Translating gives CASSSSPSGNSPLHF.

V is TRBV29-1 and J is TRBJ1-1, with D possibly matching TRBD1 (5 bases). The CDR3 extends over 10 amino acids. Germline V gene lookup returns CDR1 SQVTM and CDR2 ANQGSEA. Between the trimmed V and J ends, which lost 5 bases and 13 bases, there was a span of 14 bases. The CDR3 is CSVQGTGVFF. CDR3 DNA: TGCAGCGTTCAGGGAACTGGGGTTTTCTTT.

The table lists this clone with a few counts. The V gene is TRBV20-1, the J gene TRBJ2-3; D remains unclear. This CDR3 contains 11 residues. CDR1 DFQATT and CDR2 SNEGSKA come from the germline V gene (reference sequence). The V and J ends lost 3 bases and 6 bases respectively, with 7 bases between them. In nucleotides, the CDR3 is TGCAGTGCTAGCGCCGGGGATACGCAGTATTTT. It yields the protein CSASAGDTQYF.

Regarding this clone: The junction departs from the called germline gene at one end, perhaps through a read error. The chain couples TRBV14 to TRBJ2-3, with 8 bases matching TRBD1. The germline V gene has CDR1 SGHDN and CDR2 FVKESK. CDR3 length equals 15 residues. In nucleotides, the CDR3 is TGTGCCAGCAGTCAAGGACAGGGACTCACAGATACGCAGTATTTT. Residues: CASSQGQGLTDTQYF.

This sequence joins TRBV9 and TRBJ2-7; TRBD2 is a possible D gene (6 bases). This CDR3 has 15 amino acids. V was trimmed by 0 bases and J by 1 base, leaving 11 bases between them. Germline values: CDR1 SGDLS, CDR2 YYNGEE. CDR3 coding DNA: TGTGCCAGCAGCGTAGGGGCGGGAAGTTCCTACGAGCAGTACTTC. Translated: CASSVGAGSSYEQYF.

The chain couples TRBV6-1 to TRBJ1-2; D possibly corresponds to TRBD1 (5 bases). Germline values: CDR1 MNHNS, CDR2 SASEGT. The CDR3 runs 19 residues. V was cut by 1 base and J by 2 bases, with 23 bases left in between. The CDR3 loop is CASSEGGDLRLRSNYGYTF. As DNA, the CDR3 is TGTGCCAGCAGTGAAGGGGGGGACTTACGGCTAAGGTCAAACTATGGCTACACCTTC.

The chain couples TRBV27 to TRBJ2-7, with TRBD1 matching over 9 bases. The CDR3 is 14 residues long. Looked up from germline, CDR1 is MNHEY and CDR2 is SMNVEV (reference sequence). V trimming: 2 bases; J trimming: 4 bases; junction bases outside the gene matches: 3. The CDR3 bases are TGTGCCAGCAGTTTACGGGACAGGGAATACGAGCAGTACTTC. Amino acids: CASSLRDREYEQYF.

Here the CDR3 reads CASSPTGFMNTEAFF. CDR3 sequence (DNA): TGCGCCAGCAGCCCTACAGGGTTCATGAACACTGAAGCTTTCTTT. The chain has TRBV5-1 and TRBJ1-1, with D perhaps matching TRBD1 (6 bases). The CDR3 extends over 15 amino acids. CDR1 is SGHRS, CDR2 YFSETQ, per germline. V was pared by 4 bases and J by 0 bases, with 13 bases between.

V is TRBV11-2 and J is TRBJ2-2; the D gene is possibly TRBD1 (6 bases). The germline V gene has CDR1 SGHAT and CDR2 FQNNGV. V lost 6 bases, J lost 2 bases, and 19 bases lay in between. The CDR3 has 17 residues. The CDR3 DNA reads TGTGCCAGCAGTCCGAGAGGGAACAGGGATAACACCGGGGAGCTGTTTTTT. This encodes CASSPRGNRDNTGELFF. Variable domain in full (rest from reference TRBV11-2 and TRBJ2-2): EAGVAQSPRYKIIEKRQSVAFWCNPISGHATLYWYQQILGQGPKLLIQFQNNGVVDDSQLPKDRFSAERLKGVDSTLKIQPAKLEDSAVYLCASSPRGNRDNTGELFFGEGSRLTVL.

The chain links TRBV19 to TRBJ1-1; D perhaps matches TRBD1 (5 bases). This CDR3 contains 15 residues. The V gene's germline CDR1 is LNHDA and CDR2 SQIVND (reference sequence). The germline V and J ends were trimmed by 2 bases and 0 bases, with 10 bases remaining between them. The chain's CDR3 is CASSISGLMNTEAFF. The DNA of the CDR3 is TGTGCCAGTAGTATATCGGGACTGATGAACACTGAAGCTTTCTTT.